The subject of this entry is one TCR beta chain. Its target is unknown. The data stem from a study of T cells after yellow fever vaccination. Overall study: Fractions low in cell number were prepared with SMART-Seq v4 Ultra Low Input. Points from the study as a whole: Primary-vaccination clones mostly resurfaced post-booster (under 98% CD4, roughly 90% CD8). Contamination of FACS-sorted repertoires by abundant clonotypes from the bulk population could occur.

Conversion of TCR transcripts into cDNA relied on 5'RACE template switching, which added a universal primer site and UMIs. TCRdb passed the 5' RACE reads through MiXCR, listing each CDR3 protein once. Of 500,000 to 700,000 distinct CDR3 sequences listed, less than 20% are singletons. The CDR3 runs to 13 residues. The V gene's germline CDR1 is LGHDT and CDR2 YNNKEL (reference sequence). V shed 6 bases and J shed 4 bases, with 13 bases lying between them. V gene TRBV3-1 combines with J gene TRBJ2-7, with D perhaps TRBD2 (7 bases). The sequences come from PBMCs, collected 15 days after the yellow fever booster vaccination. The sequence derives from a man aged 30 to 45 who received the YFV17D yellow fever vaccine. CDR3 in DNA: TGTGCCAGCAGGGGGGCGGGAGCTTACGAGCAGTACTTC. Protein product: CASRGAGAYEQYF.